In its sample, the clone carrying this T cell receptor beta chain was seen once. A much bigger clone sits one base away, suggesting this may be a read error. RNA transcripts yielded amplified TCR beta CDR3 regions. RT-PCR with HTBI primers came first, then second-round multiplex PCR. Each CDR3 protein gets one entry after TCRdb re-called the multiplex PCR reads with MiXCR. This sample has about 640,000 distinct CDR3 sequences, with roughly 41% found just once. Researchers turned away patients with other autoimmune diseases, uncontrolled infections, pregnancy or lactation. Clinicians made diagnoses from clinical symptoms, serum thyroxine, TRAb, thyroid ultrasound and orbital computed tomography. It was from 8 to 10 ml of fresh peripheral blood that the PBMCs came. The data stem from a study of Graves' ophthalmopathy and Graves' hyperthyroidism. The material sequenced was peripheral blood. The receptor comes from an adult man with Graves' ophthalmopathy.

The CDR3 sequence is CANSYRRTGYEQYF. CDR3 DNA sequence: TGTGCCAACAGTTACCGAAGGACAGGTTACGAGCAGTACTTC. The chain carries TRBV6-2 or TRBV6-3 and TRBJ2-7, with 7 bases fitting TRBD1. The CDR3 is 14 residues long. CDR1 and CDR2 (germline): MNHEY, SVGEGT.